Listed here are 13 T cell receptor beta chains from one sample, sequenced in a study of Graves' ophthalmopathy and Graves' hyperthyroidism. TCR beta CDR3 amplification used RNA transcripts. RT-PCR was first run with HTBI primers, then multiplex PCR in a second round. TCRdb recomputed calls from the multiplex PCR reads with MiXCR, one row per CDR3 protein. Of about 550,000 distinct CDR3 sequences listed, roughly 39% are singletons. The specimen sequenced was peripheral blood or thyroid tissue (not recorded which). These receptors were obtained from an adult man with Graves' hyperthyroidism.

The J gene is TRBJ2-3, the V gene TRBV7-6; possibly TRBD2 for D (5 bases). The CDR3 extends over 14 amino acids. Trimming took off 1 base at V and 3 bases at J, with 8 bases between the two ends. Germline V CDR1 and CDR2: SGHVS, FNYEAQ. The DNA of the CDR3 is TGTGCCAGCAGCTTAGGAGGGCTGACAGATACGCAGTATTTT. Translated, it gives CASSLGGLTDTQYF. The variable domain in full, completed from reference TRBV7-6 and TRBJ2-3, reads GAGVSQSPRYKVTKRGQDVALRCDPISGHVSLYWYRQALGQGPEFLTYFNYEAQQDKSGLPNDRFSAERPEGSISTLTIQRTEQRDSAMYRCASSLGGLTDTQYFGPGTRLTVL.

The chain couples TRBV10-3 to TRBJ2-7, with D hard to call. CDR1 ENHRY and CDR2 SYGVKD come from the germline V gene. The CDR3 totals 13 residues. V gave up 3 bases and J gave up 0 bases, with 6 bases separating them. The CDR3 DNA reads TGTGCCATCAGTGATGGAGACTCCTACGAGCAGTACTTC. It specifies CAISDGDSYEQYF.

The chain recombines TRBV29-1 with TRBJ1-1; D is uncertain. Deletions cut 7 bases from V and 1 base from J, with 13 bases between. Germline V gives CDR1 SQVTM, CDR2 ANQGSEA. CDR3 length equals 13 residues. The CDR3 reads CSEAGAENTEAFF. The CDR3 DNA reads TGCAGCGAAGCGGGAGCCGAGAACACTGAAGCTTTCTTT.

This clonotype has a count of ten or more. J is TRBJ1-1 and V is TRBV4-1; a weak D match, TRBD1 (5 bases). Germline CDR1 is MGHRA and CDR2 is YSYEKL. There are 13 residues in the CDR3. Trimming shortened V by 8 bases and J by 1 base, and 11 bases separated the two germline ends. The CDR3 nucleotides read TGCGCCAGCGGGGACGGGCCGAACACTGAAGCTTTCTTT. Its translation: CASGDGPNTEAFF.

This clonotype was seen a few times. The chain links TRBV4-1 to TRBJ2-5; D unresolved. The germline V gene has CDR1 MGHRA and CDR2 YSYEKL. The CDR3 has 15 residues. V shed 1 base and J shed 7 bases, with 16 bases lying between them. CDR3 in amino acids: CASSQAEVPPGTQYF. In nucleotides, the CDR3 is TGCGCCAGCAGCCAAGCGGAAGTCCCCCCGGGGACCCAGTACTTC.

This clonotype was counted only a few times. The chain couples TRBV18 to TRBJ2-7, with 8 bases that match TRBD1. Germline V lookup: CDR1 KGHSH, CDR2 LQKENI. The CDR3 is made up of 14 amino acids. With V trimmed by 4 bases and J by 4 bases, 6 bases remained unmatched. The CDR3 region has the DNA TGTGCCAGCTCACGAGACAGGGGCGGTTACGAGCAGTACTTC. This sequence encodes CASSRDRGGYEQYF.

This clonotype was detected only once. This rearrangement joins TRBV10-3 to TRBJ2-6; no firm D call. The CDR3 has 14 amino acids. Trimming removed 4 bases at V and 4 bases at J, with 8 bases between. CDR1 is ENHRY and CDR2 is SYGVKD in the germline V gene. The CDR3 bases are TGTGCCATCAGTGGCCGCGGAGGGGCCAACGTCCTGACTTTC. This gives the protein CAISGRGGANVLTF.

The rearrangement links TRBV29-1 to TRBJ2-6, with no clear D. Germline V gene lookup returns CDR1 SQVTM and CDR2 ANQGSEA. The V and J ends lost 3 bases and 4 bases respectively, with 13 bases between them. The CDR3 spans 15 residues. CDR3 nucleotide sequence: TGCAGCGTTGATTTTCTGGTTGGCGGGGCCAACGTCCTGACTTTC. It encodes CSVDFLVGGANVLTF.

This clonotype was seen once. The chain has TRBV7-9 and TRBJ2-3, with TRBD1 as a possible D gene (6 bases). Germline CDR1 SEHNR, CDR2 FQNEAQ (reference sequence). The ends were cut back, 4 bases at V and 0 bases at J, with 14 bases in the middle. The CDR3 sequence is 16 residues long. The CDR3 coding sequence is TGTGCCAGCAGCTCCTACAGGGTTTTGAGCACAGATACGCAGTATTTT. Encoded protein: CASSSYRVLSTDTQYF. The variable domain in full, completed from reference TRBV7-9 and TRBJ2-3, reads DTGVSQNPRHKITKRGQNVTFRCDPISEHNRLYWYRQTLGQGPEFLTYFQNEAQLEKSRLLSDRFSAERPKGSFSTLEIQRTEQGDSAMYLCASSSYRVLSTDTQYFGPGTRLTVL.

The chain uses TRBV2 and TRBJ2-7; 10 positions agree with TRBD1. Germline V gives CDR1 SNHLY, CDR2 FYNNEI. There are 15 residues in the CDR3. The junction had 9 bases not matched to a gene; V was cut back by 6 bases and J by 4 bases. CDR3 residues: CASRTGGQGRYEQYF. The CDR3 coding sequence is TGTGCCAGCAGGACAGGGGGACAGGGGAGATACGAGCAGTACTTC.

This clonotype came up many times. The CDR3 here is CASRKRGGYTF. The CDR3 nucleotides read TGTGCCAGCAGGAAGAGGGGGGGCTACACCTTC. This chain connects TRBV25-1 to TRBJ1-2, with D perhaps matching TRBD1 (6 bases). The CDR3 contains 11 residues. V was shortened by 6 bases and J by 8 bases, with 10 bases between the two germline ends. Germline CDR1 is MGHDK and CDR2 is SYGVNS.

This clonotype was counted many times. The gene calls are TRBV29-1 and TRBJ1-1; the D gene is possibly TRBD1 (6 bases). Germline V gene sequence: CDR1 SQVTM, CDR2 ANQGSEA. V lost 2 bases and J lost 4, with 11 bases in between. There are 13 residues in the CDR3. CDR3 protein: CSVEFRGGTEAFF. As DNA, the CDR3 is TGCAGCGTTGAATTTAGGGGGGGCACTGAAGCTTTCTTT.

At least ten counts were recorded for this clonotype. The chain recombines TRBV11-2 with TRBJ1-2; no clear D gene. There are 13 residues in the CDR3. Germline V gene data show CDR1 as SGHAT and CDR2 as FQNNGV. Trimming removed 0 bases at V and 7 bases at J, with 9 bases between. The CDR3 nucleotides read TGTGCCAGCAGCTTAGATGGCGGGTTTGGCTACACCTTC. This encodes CASSLDGGFGYTF.